This T cell receptor (beta chain) was found in a study of Graves' ophthalmopathy and Graves' hyperthyroidism. On the study more broadly: Blood was drawn at initial diagnosis, before any treatment.

Pregnancy or lactation, uncontrolled infections and other autoimmune diseases were grounds for excluding patients. The evidence that diagnosis relied on was clinical symptoms, serum thyroxine, TRAb, thyroid ultrasound and orbital computed tomography. Sampling approximately 10 ml of fresh peripheral blood provided the PBMCs. Comments on this clonotype: This sequence may be a read error, since a much larger clone differs from it by one base.

The authors amplified TCR beta CDR3 regions, and they did so from RNA transcripts for repertoire sequencing. The first round was an RT-PCR with HTBI primers, and the second round was a multiplex PCR. TCRdb re-called the multiplex PCR reads with MiXCR, one entry per CDR3 protein. The sample consists of approximately 700,000 distinct CDR3 sequences, just over 40% of them appearing once. The specimen sequenced was peripheral blood. This receptor was identified in an adult man with Graves' ophthalmopathy.

The CDR3 coding sequence is TGTGCCATCAGTTACTCAGCAGGGGTCGATCAGCCCCAGCATTTT. Amino acid sequence: CAISYSAGVDQPQHF. The chain combines TRBV10-3 with TRBJ1-5, with D possibly TRBD1 on 6 matching bases. Germline loops: CDR1 ENHRY, CDR2 SYGVKD. V was trimmed by 5 bases and J by 5 bases, leaving 16 bases between them. The CDR3 covers 15 residues.